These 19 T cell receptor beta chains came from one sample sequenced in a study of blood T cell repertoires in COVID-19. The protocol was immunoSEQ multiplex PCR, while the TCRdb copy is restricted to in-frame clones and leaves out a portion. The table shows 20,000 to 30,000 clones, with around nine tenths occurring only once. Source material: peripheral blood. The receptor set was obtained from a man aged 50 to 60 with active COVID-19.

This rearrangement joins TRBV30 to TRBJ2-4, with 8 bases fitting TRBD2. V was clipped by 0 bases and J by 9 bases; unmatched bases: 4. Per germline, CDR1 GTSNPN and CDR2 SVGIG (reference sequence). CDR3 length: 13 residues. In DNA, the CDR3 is TGTGCCTGGAGTGTAGCGGGGGCAACCATTCAGTACTTC. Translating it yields CAWSVAGATIQYF.

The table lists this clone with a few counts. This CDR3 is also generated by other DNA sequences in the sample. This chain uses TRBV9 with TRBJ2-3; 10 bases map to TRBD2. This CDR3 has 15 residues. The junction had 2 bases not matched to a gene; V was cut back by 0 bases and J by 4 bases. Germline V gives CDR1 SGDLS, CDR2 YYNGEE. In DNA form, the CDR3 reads TGTGCCAGCAGCGTAGCGGGGACTAGCGCAGATACGCAGTATTTT. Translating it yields CASSVAGTSADTQYF.

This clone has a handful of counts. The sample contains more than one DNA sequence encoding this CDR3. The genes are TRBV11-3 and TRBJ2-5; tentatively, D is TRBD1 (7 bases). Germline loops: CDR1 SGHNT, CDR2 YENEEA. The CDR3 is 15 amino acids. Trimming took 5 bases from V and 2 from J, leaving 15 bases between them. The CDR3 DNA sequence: TGTGCCAGCAGCCCAGGGGGGACAGCGCAAGAGACCCAGTACTTC. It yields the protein CASSPGGTAQETQYF. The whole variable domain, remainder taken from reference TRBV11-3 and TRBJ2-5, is EAGVVQSPRYKIIEKKQPVAFWCNPISGHNTLYWYLQNLGQGPELLIRYENEEAVDDSQLPKDRFSAERLKGVDSTLKIQPAELGDSAVYLCASSPGGTAQETQYFGPGTRLLVL.

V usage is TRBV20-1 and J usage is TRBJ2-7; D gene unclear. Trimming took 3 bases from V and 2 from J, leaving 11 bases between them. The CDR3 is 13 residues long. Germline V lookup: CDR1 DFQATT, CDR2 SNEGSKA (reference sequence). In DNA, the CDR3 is TGCAGTGCTAGTTCGGGTGAAACCTACGAGCAGTACTTC. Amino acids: CSASSGETYEQYF.

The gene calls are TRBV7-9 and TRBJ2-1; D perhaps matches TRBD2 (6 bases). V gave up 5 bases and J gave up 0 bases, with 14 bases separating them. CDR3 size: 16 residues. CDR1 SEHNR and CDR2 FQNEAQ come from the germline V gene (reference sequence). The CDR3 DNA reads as TGTGCCAGCAGCCCCGTGGGGGGAAGCTCCTACAATGAGCAGTTCTTC. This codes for CASSPVGGSSYNEQFF. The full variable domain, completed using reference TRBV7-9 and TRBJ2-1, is DTGVSQNPRHKITKRGQNVTFRCDPISEHNRLYWYRQTLGQGPEFLTYFQNEAQLEKSRLLSDRFSAERPKGSFSTLEIQRTEQGDSAMYLCASSPVGGSSYNEQFFGPGTRLTVL.

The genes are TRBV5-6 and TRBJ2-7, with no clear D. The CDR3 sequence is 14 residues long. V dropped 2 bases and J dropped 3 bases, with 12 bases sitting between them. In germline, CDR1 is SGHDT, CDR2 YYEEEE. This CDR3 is CASSFWNSRYEQYF. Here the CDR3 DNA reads TGTGCCAGCAGCTTTTGGAACAGCCGCTACGAGCAGTACTTC.

The CDR3 here is CASSLGGRGDTDTQYF. CDR3 in DNA: TGTGCCAGCAGCTTAGGCGGGAGAGGGGACACAGATACGCAGTATTTT. The chain joins TRBV7-9 to TRBJ2-3, with 7 bases that match TRBD2. With V trimmed by 1 base and J by 2 bases, 6 bases remained unmatched. The CDR3 runs to 16 residues. Germline CDR1 SEHNR, CDR2 FQNEAQ (reference sequence).

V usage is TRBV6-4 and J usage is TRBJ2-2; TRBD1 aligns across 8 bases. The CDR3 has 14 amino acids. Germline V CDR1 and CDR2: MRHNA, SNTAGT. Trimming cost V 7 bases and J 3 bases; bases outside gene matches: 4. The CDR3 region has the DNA TGTGCCAGCATCAGGGGGCAGGACACCGGGGAGCTGTTTTTT. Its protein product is CASIRGQDTGELFF.

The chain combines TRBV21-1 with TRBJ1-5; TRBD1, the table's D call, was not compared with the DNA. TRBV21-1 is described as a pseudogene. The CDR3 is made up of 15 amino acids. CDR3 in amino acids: CAGWAQDRVNQPQHF. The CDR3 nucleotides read TGTGCCGGGTGGGCACAGGACAGGGTCAATCAGCCCCAGCATTTT.

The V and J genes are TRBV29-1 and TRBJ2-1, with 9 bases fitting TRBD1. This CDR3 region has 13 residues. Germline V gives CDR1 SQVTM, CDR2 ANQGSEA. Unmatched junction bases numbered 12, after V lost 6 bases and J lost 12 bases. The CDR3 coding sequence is TGCAGCGTCCGGGACAGGGATTCGTTCGGGCAGTTCTTC. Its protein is CSVRDRDSFGQFF.

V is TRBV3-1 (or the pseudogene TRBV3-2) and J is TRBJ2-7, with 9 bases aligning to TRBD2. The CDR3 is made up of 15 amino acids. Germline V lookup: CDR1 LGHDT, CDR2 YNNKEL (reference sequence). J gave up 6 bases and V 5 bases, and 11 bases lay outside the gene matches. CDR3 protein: CASSSRTSVGSEQYF. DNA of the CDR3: TGTGCCAGCAGCTCCCGGACTAGCGTGGGCAGCGAGCAGTACTTC.

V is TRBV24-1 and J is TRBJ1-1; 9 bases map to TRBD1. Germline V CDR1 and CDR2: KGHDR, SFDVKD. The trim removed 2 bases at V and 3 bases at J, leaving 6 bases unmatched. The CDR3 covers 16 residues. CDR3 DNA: TGTGCCACCAGTGATTCCACGACAGGGGGATACACTGAAGCTTTCTTT. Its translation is CATSDSTTGGYTEAFF.

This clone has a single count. CDR3 sequence (DNA): TGTGCCAGCAGCCCCCAGGGGCTAGTATCCAATGAGCAGTTCTTC. Protein product: CASSPQGLVSNEQFF. This chain connects TRBV14 to TRBJ2-1; D is perhaps TRBD1 (6 bases). V was trimmed by 4 bases and J by 6 bases, leaving 16 bases between them. The germline gives CDR1 SGHDN, CDR2 FVKESK. The CDR3 covers 15 residues.

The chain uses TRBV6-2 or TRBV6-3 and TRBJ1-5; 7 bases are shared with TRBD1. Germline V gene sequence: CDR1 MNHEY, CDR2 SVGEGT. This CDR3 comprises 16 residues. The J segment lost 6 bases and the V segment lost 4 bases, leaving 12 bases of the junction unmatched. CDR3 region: CASSSRQGSDRQPQHF. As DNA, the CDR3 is TGTGCCAGCAGTTCGAGACAGGGATCAGATCGTCAGCCCCAGCATTTT.

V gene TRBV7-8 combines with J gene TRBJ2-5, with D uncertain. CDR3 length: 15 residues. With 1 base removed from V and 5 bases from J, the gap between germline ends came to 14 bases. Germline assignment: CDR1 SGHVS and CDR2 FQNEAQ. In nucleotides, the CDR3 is TGTGCCAGCAGCTTAGAAACTACCAGTAGGGAGACCCAGTACTTC. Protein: CASSLETTSRETQYF.

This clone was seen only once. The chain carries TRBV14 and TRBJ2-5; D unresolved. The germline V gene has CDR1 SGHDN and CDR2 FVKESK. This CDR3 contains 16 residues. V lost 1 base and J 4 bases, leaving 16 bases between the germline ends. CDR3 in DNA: TGTGCCAGCAGCCAAGCTGCAACCAAAACGGGAGAGACCCAGTACTTC. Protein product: CASSQAATKTGETQYF.

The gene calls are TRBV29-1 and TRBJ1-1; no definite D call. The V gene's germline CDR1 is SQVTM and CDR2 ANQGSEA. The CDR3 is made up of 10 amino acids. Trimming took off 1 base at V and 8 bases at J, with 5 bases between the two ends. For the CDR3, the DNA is TGCAGCGTTGAAGGAGAGGAAGCTTTCTTT. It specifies CSVEGEEAFF.

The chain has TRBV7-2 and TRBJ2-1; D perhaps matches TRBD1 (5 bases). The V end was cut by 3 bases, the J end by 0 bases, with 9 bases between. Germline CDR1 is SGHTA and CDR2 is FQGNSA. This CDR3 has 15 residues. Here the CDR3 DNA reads TGTGCCAGCAGCTTGGACACTAACTCCTACAATGAGCAGTTCTTC. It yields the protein CASSLDTNSYNEQFF.

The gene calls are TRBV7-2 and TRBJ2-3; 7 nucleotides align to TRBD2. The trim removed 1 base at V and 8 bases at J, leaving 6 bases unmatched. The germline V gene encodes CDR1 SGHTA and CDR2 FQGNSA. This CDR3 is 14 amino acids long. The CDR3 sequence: CASSLGGSVGTQYF. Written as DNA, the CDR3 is TGTGCCAGCAGCTTAGGCGGGAGTGTCGGTACGCAGTATTTT.